Below, 16 T cell receptor beta chains from the same sample are listed, as sequenced in a study of human T cells and chemical hapten exposure. TCRdb re-analysed the RACE reads in MiXCR, keeping a single row per CDR3 protein. Here the sample spans approximately 80,000 distinct CDR3 sequences, 13% to 15% being singletons. The time point: pre-sensitization, week 0. The treatment denotes: therapeutic diphenylcyclopropenone sensitization with weekly scalp DPC. The sample in question was whole blood, obtained in connection with sensitization to the hapten diphenylcyclopropenone (DPC). All receptors derive from a woman between 50 and 59 years old with alopecia areata. Some clones in this sample may be carry-over from other donors' samples.

This clonotype came up a few times. The chain has TRBV20-1 and TRBJ2-1, with TRBD1 as a possible D gene (6 bases). Germline values: CDR1 DFQATT, CDR2 SNEGSKA (reference sequence). This CDR3 is 15 amino acids long. Deletions cut 3 bases from V and 2 bases from J, with 14 bases between. CDR3 DNA sequence: TGCAGTGCTAGGCCCCGGGACACCCCCTACAATGAGCAGTTCTTC. It translates to CSARPRDTPYNEQFF.

This clonotype was seen more than once but under ten times. The genes are TRBV6-5 and TRBJ2-7; D is possibly TRBD2 (5 bases). This CDR3 contains 14 residues. Germline values: CDR1 MNHEY, CDR2 SVGAGI. V lost 6 bases, J lost 4 bases, and 16 bases lay in between. The CDR3 bases are TGTGCCAGCAGACAACGCCGAGGGCCTTACGAGCAGTACTTC. Its protein is CASRQRRGPYEQYF.

This clonotype was seen a single time. CDR3 sequence: CARSLDGGRNTIYF. CDR3 DNA sequence: TGTGCCAGAAGCTTGGACGGGGGCCGAAACACCATATATTTT. The rearrangement joins TRBV27 to TRBJ1-3, with D maybe TRBD1 (6 bases). The CDR3 length is 14 residues. V shed 9 bases and J shed 5 bases, with 17 bases lying between them. Germline V gives CDR1 MNHEY, CDR2 SMNVEV (reference sequence).

J is TRBJ2-5 and V is TRBV7-8; D is uncertain. The germline V gene has CDR1 SGHVS and CDR2 FQNEAQ. Trimming removed 2 bases at V and 7 bases at J, with 14 bases between. This CDR3 spans 14 amino acids. The CDR3 is CASSLTQATGTQYF. CDR3 in DNA: TGTGCCAGCAGCTTAACACAAGCCACCGGGACCCAGTACTTC.

This clonotype was recorded at least ten times. The chain employs TRBV11-2 and TRBJ2-7; no definite D call. This CDR3 is 15 amino acids long. Germline CDR1 reads SGHAT; CDR2 reads FQNNGV. The V and J ends lost 5 bases and 0 bases respectively, with 14 bases between them. CDR3 in amino acids: CASSPTFGSSYEQYF. In nucleotides, the CDR3 is TGTGCCAGCAGCCCGACGTTTGGCAGCTCCTACGAGCAGTACTTC.

This clonotype was counted between two and nine times. The chain employs TRBV19 and TRBJ2-2; 8 positions agree with TRBD2. This CDR3 has 14 residues. J gave up 6 bases and V 5 bases, and 5 bases lay outside the gene matches. CDR1 and CDR2 (germline): LNHDA, SQIVND (reference sequence). This chain's CDR3 is CASSSAGVAGELFF. Here the CDR3 DNA reads TGTGCCAGTAGTTCAGCGGGAGTTGCCGGGGAGCTGTTTTTT. Supplemented by reference TRBV19 and TRBJ2-2, the full variable domain reads DGGITQSPKYLFRKEGQNVTLSCEQNLNHDAMYWYRQDPGQGLRLIYYSQIVNDFQKGDIAEGYSVSREKKESFPLTVTSAQKNPTAFYLCASSSAGVAGELFFGEGSRLTVL.

This clonotype occurred many times. The V gene is TRBV29-1, the J gene TRBJ2-3; D is perhaps TRBD1 or TRBD2 (5 bases each). The ends were cut back, 1 base at V and 1 base at J, with 12 bases in the middle. The length of the CDR3 is 15 residues. Germline loops: CDR1 SQVTM, CDR2 ANQGSEA. The CDR3 is CSVEGGPTRTDTQYF. In DNA form, the CDR3 reads TGCAGCGTTGAAGGGGGACCGACACGCACAGATACGCAGTATTTT.

At least ten counts were recorded for this clonotype. The J gene is TRBJ1-1, the V gene TRBV12-3 or TRBV12-4; D uncertain. V lost 3 bases to trimming and J lost 1 base, with 6 bases between them. The CDR3 covers 13 residues. The CDR3 sequence: CASSFIENTEAFF. For the CDR3, the DNA is TGTGCCAGCAGTTTTATTGAGAACACTGAAGCTTTCTTT.

This clonotype was seen ten or more times. V is TRBV3-1 and J is TRBJ2-7, with unresolved D. This CDR3 comprises 12 residues. The V and J ends lost 4 bases and 2 bases respectively, with 6 bases between them. Germline-derived CDR1 and CDR2 are LGHDT and YNNKEL (reference sequence). The CDR3 coding sequence is TGTGCCAGCAGCCCGAGGCCCTACGAGCAGTACTTC. Amino acids: CASSPRPYEQYF.

This clonotype has ten or more counts. V and J are TRBV20-1 and TRBJ1-2; D perhaps matches TRBD1 (5 bases). Trimming removed 6 bases at V and 3 bases at J, with 11 bases between. This CDR3 spans 12 amino acids. Germline CDR1 reads DFQATT; CDR2 reads SNEGSKA (reference sequence). CDR3 in amino acids: CSASKTDYGYTF. In nucleotides, the CDR3 is TGCAGTGCGAGTAAGACAGACTATGGCTACACCTTC.

CDR3 sequence reads: CASSIGTNYGYTF. For the CDR3, the DNA is TGTGCCAGTAGTATCGGGACTAACTATGGCTACACCTTC. J is TRBJ1-2 and V is TRBV19; D is ambiguous. Deletions cut 3 bases from V and 0 bases from J, with 5 bases between. Germline CDR1 is LNHDA and CDR2 is SQIVND (reference sequence). This CDR3 comprises 13 residues.

The chain employs TRBV4-1 and TRBJ1-1; no firm D call. The CDR3 contains 15 residues. Germline V gene data show CDR1 as MGHRA and CDR2 as YSYEKL. Trimming pared 0 bases from V and 0 bases from J, leaving 8 bases between. The CDR3 protein is CASSQEIRLNTEAFF. The CDR3 DNA sequence: TGCGCCAGCAGCCAAGAGATAAGATTGAACACTGAAGCTTTCTTT.

This clonotype was found many times. V usage is TRBV12-3 or TRBV12-4 and J usage is TRBJ2-3, with 9 bases identical to TRBD2. With V trimmed by 5 bases and J by 8 bases, 5 bases remained unmatched. This CDR3 has 13 residues. The CDR3 reads CASSPGLAPTQYF. CDR3 sequence (DNA): TGTGCCAGCAGTCCGGGACTAGCCCCTACGCAGTATTTT.

This clonotype was counted at least ten times. This sequence joins TRBV4-2 and TRBJ2-7; 7 bases line up with TRBD2. Germline assignment: CDR1 LGHNA and CDR2 YNFKEQ. The CDR3 contains 18 residues. V lost 0 bases and J lost 1; bases outside the gene matches: 12. CDR3 sequence reads: CASSQDREGTVSSYEQYF. The DNA of the CDR3 is TGTGCCAGCAGCCAAGATAGGGAGGGGACGGTGAGTTCCTACGAGCAGTACTTC.

This clonotype has more than one count but fewer than ten. In DNA, the CDR3 is TGCAGTGCTAGAATGGGTAGCCCCCAGCATTTT. This sequence encodes CSARMGSPQHF. The rearrangement joins TRBV20-1 to TRBJ1-5; no clear D gene. Between the trimmed V and J ends, which lost 2 bases and 10 bases, there was a span of 9 bases. The CDR3 is 11 residues long. The V gene's germline CDR1 is DFQATT and CDR2 SNEGSKA (reference sequence).

In its sample, this clonotype was seen a few times. The chain joins TRBV18 to TRBJ1-1, with a weak D call TRBD1 (5 bases). Germline CDR1 reads KGHSH; CDR2 reads LQKENI. The CDR3 has 13 residues. V dropped 1 base and J dropped 3 bases, with 6 bases sitting between them. CDR3 coding DNA: TGTGCCAGCTCACCACGGGGGGACACTGAAGCTTTCTTT. Translation gives CASSPRGDTEAFF.